This TCR beta chain was obtained from a study of blood T cell repertoires in COVID-19. The overall study: Sources were T cells, B-cell-depleted T cells, or PBMCs; the material itself was cDNA or gDNA.

Authors' processing steps: Estimated nucleated cell counts came from reference gene primer amplification. This table comes from immunoSEQ multiplex PCR, and its TCRdb copy is limited to in-frame clones, with some not included. V, J and clone size derive from that table, while D and trimming were established from the DNA sequence. The table shows some 250,000 clones, with around 88% occurring only once. Germline CDR1 reads SEHNR; CDR2 reads FQNEAQ (reference sequence). With 5 bases clipped from V and 0 bases from J, the junction kept 3 bases outside the gene matches. The CDR3 is made up of 14 amino acids.

The chain has TRBV7-9 and TRBJ1-2; TRBD1 matches at 7 bases. This TCR was recovered from a man older than 75 with acute or convalescent COVID-19. The sequenced sample was peripheral blood. CDR3 residues: CASSPGQANYGYTF. The CDR3 DNA reads TGTGCCAGCAGCCCCGGACAGGCTAACTATGGCTACACCTTC.